This TCR beta chain was identified in a study of T-cell memory formation after mild COVID-19. Germline V gene sequence: CDR1 LGHNA, CDR2 YNFKEQ. The CDR3 loop spans 16 amino acids. With 4 bases clipped from V and 0 bases from J, the junction kept 2 bases outside the gene matches. This clonotype came up a few times. Using its own MiXCR run on the 5' RACE reads, TCRdb lists one record per CDR3 protein. This table has about 260,000 distinct CDR3 sequences, roughly a sixth appearing once. The chain uses TRBV4-2 and TRBJ2-2; TRBD2 matches at 10 bases. The TCR comes from a man aged 18 to 30 who had mild COVID-19 (a few samples of this study predate the infection). Cell type and time point are not known. Sequenced: PBMCs or a T cell subset sorted from them (not recorded which). CDR3 nucleotides: TGTGCCAGCAGCCCTGGACTAGCGGCGAACACCGGGGAGCTGTTTTTT. This gives the protein CASSPGLAANTGELFF.